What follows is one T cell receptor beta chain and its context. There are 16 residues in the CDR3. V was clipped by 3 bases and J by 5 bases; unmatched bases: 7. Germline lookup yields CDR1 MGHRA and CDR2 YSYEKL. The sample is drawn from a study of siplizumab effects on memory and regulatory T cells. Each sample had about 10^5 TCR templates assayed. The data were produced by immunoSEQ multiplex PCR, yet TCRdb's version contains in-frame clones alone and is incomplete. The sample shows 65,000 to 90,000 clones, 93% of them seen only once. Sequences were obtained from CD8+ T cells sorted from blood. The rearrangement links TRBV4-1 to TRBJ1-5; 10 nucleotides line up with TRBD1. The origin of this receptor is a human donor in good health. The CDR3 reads CASSHPTGTGDQPQHF. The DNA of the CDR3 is TGCGCCAGCAGCCACCCGACGGGGACAGGGGATCAGCCCCAGCATTTT.